The clone carrying this TCR beta chain was counted only a few times. Time point reported: sample taken at primary tumor resection. Samples were donated by 72 untreated early-stage non-small cell lung cancer patients. Sequencing of whole RNA from tumor, nontumor lung or frozen PBMC involved no sorting. The presence of a unique molecular identifier marked each TCR cDNA molecule. Using its own MiXCR run on the 5' RACE reads, TCRdb lists one record per CDR3 protein. The table has 35,000 to 40,000 distinct CDR3 sequences, under 8% seen once. This sample was taken from a study of spatial heterogeneity in lung cancer. Looking at the study overall: In the raw reads, each unique TCR and UMI combination was present more than ten times on average.

In germline, CDR1 is DFQATT, CDR2 SNEGSKA (reference sequence). Trimming removed 0 bases from V and 4 bases from J; junction bases left unmatched: 3. This CDR3 contains 14 residues. The clonotype was recovered from a female donor with early-stage non-small cell lung cancer. The chain uses TRBV20-1 and TRBJ2-3; TRBD1 matches at 8 bases. Sample: PBMCs, taken at surgery. In DNA form, the CDR3 reads TGCAGTGCTAGAGACAGGGGGCTGTCAGATACGCAGTATTTT. Its protein product is CSARDRGLSDTQYF.